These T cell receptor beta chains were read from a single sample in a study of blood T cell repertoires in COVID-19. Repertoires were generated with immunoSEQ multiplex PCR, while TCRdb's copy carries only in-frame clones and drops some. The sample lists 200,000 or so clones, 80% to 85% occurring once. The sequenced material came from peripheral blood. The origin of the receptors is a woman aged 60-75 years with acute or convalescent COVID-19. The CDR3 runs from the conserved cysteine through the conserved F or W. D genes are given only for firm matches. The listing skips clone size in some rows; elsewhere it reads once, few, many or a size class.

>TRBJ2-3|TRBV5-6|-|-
TGTGCCAGCAGACAGGCAGATACGCAGTATTTT
CASRQADTQYF
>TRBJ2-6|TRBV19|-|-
TGTGCCAGTAGTCTGTATAGCTCTGGGGCCAACGTCCTGACTTTC
CASSLYSSGANVLTF
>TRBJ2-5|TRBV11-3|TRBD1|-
TGTGCCAGCAGCTCTAACGGACAGGGGGAGACCCAGTACTTC
CASSSNGQGETQYF
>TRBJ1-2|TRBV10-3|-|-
TGTGCCATCAGTGAGTCGGGGGGGACGAGATATGGCTACACCTTC
CAISESGGTRYGYTF
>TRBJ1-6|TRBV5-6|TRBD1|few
TGTGCCAGCAGCACCGGGACAGCCGATTCACCCCTCCACTTT
CASSTGTADSPLHF
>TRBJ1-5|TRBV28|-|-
TGTGCCAGCAGCAAACAGGTAGTGGAGCCCCAGCATTTT
CASSKQVVEPQHF
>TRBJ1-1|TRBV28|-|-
TGTGCCAGCAGCCCATTTGGGGCTGGTACTGAAGCTTTCTTT
CASSPFGAGTEAFF
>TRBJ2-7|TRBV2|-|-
TGTGCCAGCAGCCCCTCCGGCGGGGCTTCCTACGAGCAGTACTTC
CASSPSGGASYEQYF
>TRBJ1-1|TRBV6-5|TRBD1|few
TGTGCCAGCCACCGGACAGGGGGCTTGAACACTGAAGCTTTCTTT
CASHRTGGLNTEAFF
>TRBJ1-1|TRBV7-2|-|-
TGTGCCAGCAGCCTAAGGATGTGGGCTCAGAACACTGAAGCTTTCTTT
CASSLRMWAQNTEAFF
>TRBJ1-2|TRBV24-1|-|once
TGTGCCACCAGTGATTTCAGGGAAGGGGGAATTGGCTACACCTTC
CATSDFREGGIGYTF
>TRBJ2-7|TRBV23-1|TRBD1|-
TGCGCCACCTCGACAGGGGTATCCTACGAGCAGTACTTC
CATSTGVSYEQYF
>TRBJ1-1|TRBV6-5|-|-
TGTGCCAGCACCCCCACAGTGAACACTGAAGCTTTCTTT
CASTPTVNTEAFF
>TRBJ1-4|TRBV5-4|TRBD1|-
TGTGCCAGCAGCGGGGGGACAGGGAAGGATGAAAAACTGTTTTTT
CASSGGTGKDEKLFF
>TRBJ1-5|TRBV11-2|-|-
TGTGCCAGCAGCATACAAGCGGTCGAGCCCCAGCATTTT
CASSIQAVEPQHF
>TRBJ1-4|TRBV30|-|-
TGTGCCTGGAGTGCCCAGGGGGAAAAACTGTTTTTT
CAWSAQGEKLFF
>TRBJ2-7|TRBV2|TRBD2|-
TGTGCCAGCAAGCGGGGAAGCTCCTACGAGCAGTACTTC
CASKRGSSYEQYF
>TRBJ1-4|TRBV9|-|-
TGTGCCAGCAGCGTAGACACAGGGACTAATGAAAAACTGTTTTTT
CASSVDTGTNEKLFF
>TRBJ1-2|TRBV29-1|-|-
TGCAGCGTTGCTCCCCTGGGGGGCTATGGCTACACCTTC
CSVAPLGGYGYTF
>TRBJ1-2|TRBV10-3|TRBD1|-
TGTGCCATCAATGACAGGGGCGAAGAATATGGCTACACCTTC
CAINDRGEEYGYTF
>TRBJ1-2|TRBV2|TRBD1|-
TGTGCCAGCAGTGACGGGACAGGGTTCTCTAACTATGGCTACACCTTC
CASSDGTGFSNYGYTF
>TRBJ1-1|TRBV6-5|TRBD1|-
TGTGCCAGCACCCCCTCGACAGGGCTGAACACTGAAGCTTTCTTT
CASTPSTGLNTEAFF
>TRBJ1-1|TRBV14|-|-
TGTGCCAGCAGCCAGAAGACAAAATCGGACACTGAAGCTTTCTTT
CASSQKTKSDTEAFF
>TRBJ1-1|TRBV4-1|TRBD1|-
TGCGCCAGCAGCCAAGAAGGGGACAGGGGCACTGAAGCTTTCTTT
CASSQEGDRGTEAFF
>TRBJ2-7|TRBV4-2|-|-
TGTGCCAGCAGCCAAGAGGGGACGGGACACCCCCCCTACGAGCAGTACTTC
CASSQEGTGHPPYEQYF
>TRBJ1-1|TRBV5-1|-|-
TGCGCCAGCCAGGCAAACTCCTACACTGAAGCTTTCTTT
CASQANSYTEAFF
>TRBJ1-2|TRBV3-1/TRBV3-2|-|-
TGTGCCAGCACCTCAGGCTATGGCTACACCTTC
CASTSGYGYTF
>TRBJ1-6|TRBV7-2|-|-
TGTGCCAGCAGCATTATACGGGGTGGGTTAAATAATTCACCCCTCCACTTT
CASSIIRGGLNNSPLHF
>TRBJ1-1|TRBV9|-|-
TGTGCCAGCAGCGGCCGGGGGAGCAACACTGAAGCTTTCTTT
CASSGRGSNTEAFF
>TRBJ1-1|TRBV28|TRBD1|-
TGTGCCACCTTAGACAGGGTAAACACTGAAGCTTTCTTT
CATLDRVNTEAFF
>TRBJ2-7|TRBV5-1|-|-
TGCGCCAGCAGCCCAGAGGGCGCCTACGAGCAGTACTTC
CASSPEGAYEQYF
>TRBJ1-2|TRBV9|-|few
TGTGCCAGCACCCGTAGCGGTAATTATGGCTACACCTTC
CASTRSGNYGYTF
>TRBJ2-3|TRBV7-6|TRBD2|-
TGTGCCAGCAGTTCCATTGGGGGGGTGTACACAGATACGCAGTATTTT
CASSSIGGVYTDTQYF
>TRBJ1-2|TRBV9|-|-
TGTGCCAGCAGCGCCGACAGAGGCGGCTACACCTTC
CASSADRGGYTF
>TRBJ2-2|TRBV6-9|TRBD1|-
TGTGCCAGCAGTTCGACCCTGACAGGGGGGAGCACCGGGGAGCTGTTTTTT
CASSSTLTGGSTGELFF
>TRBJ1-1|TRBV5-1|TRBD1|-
TGCGCCAGCAGCTTGCAGGGGGCTGAAGCTTTCTTT
CASSLQGAEAFF
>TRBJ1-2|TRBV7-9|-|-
TGTGCCAGCAGCTTATCGTCCCTTCTCGGGGGGGCATTAGGCTACACCTTC
CASSLSSLLGGALGYTF
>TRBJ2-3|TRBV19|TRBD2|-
TGTGCCAGTAGTATATTGGCGGGAGTCACAGATACGCAGTATTTT
CASSILAGVTDTQYF
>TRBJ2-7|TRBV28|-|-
TGTGCCAGCAGTGAGGTGACAGCCTACGAGCAGTACTTC
CASSEVTAYEQYF
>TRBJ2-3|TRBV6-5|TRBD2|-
TGTGCCAGCAGCGAGACTAGCGGGAGTTATATTACGCAGTATTTT
CASSETSGSYITQYF
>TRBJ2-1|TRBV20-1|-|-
TGCAGTACCACAATTTACAATGAGCAGTTCTTC
CSTTIYNEQFF
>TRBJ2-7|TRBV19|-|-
TGTGCCGAGGAACTAGAGCAGTACTTC
CAEELEQYF
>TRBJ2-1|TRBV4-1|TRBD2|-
TGCGCCAGCAGCCAAGAAGAAGGGAGACTAGCGCCCTACAATGAGCAGTTCTTC
CASSQEEGRLAPYNEQFF
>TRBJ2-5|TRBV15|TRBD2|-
TGTGCCACCAGCAGAGAAGGGACTAGCGGGATAAAGACCCAGTACTTC
CATSREGTSGIKTQYF
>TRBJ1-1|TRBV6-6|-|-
TGTGCCAGCAGACCGGGGGGGGACACTGAAGCTTTCTTT
CASRPGGDTEAFF
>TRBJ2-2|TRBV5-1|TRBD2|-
TGCGCCAGCAGCTCAACCGGGACTAGACGGTTTGTCGACACCGGGGAGCTGTTTTTT
CASSSTGTRRFVDTGELFF
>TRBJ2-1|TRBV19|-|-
TGTGCCAGTGGAGGGGAGCGTGAGCAGTTCTTC
CASGGEREQFF
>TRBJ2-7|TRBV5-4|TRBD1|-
TGTGCCAGCAGCCCAGATCAGACAGGGACCTACGAGCAGTACTTC
CASSPDQTGTYEQYF
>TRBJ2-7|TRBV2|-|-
TGTGCCAGTTCAGGGGCCTACGAGCAGTACTTC
CASSGAYEQYF
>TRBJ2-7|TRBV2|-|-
TGTGCCAGCAGTGAGGGAGGAAACTACGAGCAGTACTTC
CASSEGGNYEQYF
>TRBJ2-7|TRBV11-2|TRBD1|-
TGTGCCAGCAGTACTAATAGAAGAGGGACAGGGGCCGAGCAGTACTTC
CASSTNRRGTGAEQYF
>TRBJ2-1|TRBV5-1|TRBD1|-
TGCGCCAGCAGCTTGGGGGACAGGGAAAATGAGCAGTTCTTC
CASSLGDRENEQFF
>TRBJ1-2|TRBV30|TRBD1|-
TGTGCCTGGAGTCAGGTAGGGGGCAATGGCTACACCTTC
CAWSQVGGNGYTF
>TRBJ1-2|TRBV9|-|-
TGTGCCAGCAGCGCAGTACCAGGGATCTATGGCTACACCTTC
CASSAVPGIYGYTF
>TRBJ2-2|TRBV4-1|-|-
TGCGCCAGCAGCCAAGATTTCGTACTGAACACCGGGGAGCTGTTTTTT
CASSQDFVLNTGELFF
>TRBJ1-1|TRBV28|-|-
TGTGCCAGCAGTTTAGGGCAGAACACTGAAGCTTTCTTT
CASSLGQNTEAFF
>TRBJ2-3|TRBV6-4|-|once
TGTGCCAGCAGTGAAGGGGGCACAGATACGCAGTATTTT
CASSEGGTDTQYF
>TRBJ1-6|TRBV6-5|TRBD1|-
TGTGCCAGCAGACAGGGGTGGGTTTCACCCCTCCACTTT
CASRQGWVSPLHF
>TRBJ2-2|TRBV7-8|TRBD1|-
TGTGCCAGCAGCTTAGTCTTGCGACAGGGGTACGGCGGGGAGCTGTTTTTT
CASSLVLRQGYGGELFF
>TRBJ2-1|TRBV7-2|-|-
TGTGCCAGCAGCTTAGTGGCGGGGGCCTCCTACAATGAGCAGTTCTTC
CASSLVAGASYNEQFF